This section outlines one TCR beta chain sequence together with its context. The antigen remains unidentified. CDR3 length equals 15 residues. CDR1 is LGHNA, CDR2 YSLEER, per germline. With 5 bases removed from V and 1 base from J, the gap between germline ends came to 11 bases. This specimen belongs to a study of T cells after posttransplantation cyclophosphamide. Study findings and constraints: TRB clonality was highly associated with recipient CMV seropositivity and reactivation.

Produced via immunoSEQ multiplex PCR; TCRdb's table is partial and in-frame only. The repertoire has approximately 18,000 clones, over 65% of them found once; the top ten carry about 8.6%. Peripheral blood was collected from the related graft donor on the marrow donation day. The specimen sequenced was memory CD4+ T cells sorted from blood. This receptor was obtained from a man aged 30-40 years in good health and a related stem cell transplant donor. This chain links TRBV4-3 with TRBJ1-4; D remains ambiguous. Here the CDR3 reads CASSDTSQTNEKLFF. The CDR3, as DNA: TGCGCCAGCAGCGATACTTCCCAAACTAATGAAAAACTGTTTTTT.